These T cell receptor beta chains were read from a single sample in a study of T cell repertoires in aging, cancer and after chemotherapy. TCRdb itself ran the multiplex PCR reads through MiXCR, one entry per CDR3 protein. The sample carries roughly 1,400 distinct CDR3 sequences, 50% to 65% recorded once. The sequenced material came from blood. These receptors originate from a human donor with a blood cancer. The CDR3 runs from the conserved cysteine through the conserved F or W. Each record gives: V gene, J gene, CDR3 protein.

v_call: TRBV24-1; j_call: TRBJ2-5; cdr3_aa: CATSALLGTQETQYF
v_call: TRBV6-5; j_call: TRBJ2-6; cdr3_aa: CASSYSYYYPGANVLTF
v_call: TRBV7-6; j_call: TRBJ2-7; cdr3_aa: CASTPTAGGTYEQYF
v_call: TRBV7-6; j_call: TRBJ2-5; cdr3_aa: CASSYFGGGASGTQYF
v_call: TRBV19; j_call: TRBJ2-7; cdr3_aa: CASSGGSAGSYEQYF
v_call: TRBV5-1; j_call: TRBJ1-6; cdr3_aa: CASRRAGGQYNSPLHF
v_call: TRBV7-2; j_call: TRBJ2-7; cdr3_aa: CASSFTHRTSYEQYF
v_call: TRBV7-2; j_call: TRBJ2-6; cdr3_aa: CASSPQWISGANVLTF
v_call: TRBV18; j_call: TRBJ2-6; cdr3_aa: CASSPSGANVLTF
v_call: TRBV19; j_call: TRBJ1-2; cdr3_aa: CASSDRGRYTF
v_call: TRBV6-5; j_call: TRBJ2-3; cdr3_aa: CASSLSPPDTQYF
v_call: TRBV19; j_call: TRBJ2-7; cdr3_aa: CASSIVHPPYEQYF
v_call: TRBV4-3; j_call: TRBJ2-1; cdr3_aa: CASSFGTGYNEQFF
v_call: TRBV12-3/TRBV12-4; j_call: TRBJ1-1; cdr3_aa: CASSFQEGDTEAFF
v_call: TRBV5-6; j_call: TRBJ2-2; cdr3_aa: CASSLETNTGELFF
v_call: TRBV5-6; j_call: TRBJ1-2; cdr3_aa: CASSLGEYGYTF
v_call: TRBV30; j_call: TRBJ2-3; cdr3_aa: CAWSVRLTGSATDTQYF
v_call: TRBV5-1; j_call: TRBJ2-7; cdr3_aa: CASSLGGRAYEQYF
v_call: TRBV6-6; j_call: TRBJ2-7; cdr3_aa: CASSWTVSSTEAYEQYF
v_call: TRBV7-6; j_call: TRBJ2-5; cdr3_aa: CASSYLGLQETQYF
v_call: TRBV5-6; j_call: TRBJ2-7; cdr3_aa: CASSIHRDATYEQYF
v_call: TRBV14; j_call: TRBJ2-7; cdr3_aa: CASSIDRGYEQYF
v_call: TRBV12-3/TRBV12-4; j_call: TRBJ2-3; cdr3_aa: CASSQDDYFTDTQYF
v_call: TRBV19; j_call: TRBJ2-1; cdr3_aa: CASSPLSLAGVNEQFF
v_call: TRBV18; j_call: TRBJ2-7; cdr3_aa: CASSPFDWTSGRWAGYF
v_call: TRBV6-5; j_call: TRBJ2-5; cdr3_aa: CASRRTSAGSGETQYF
v_call: TRBV12-3/TRBV12-4; j_call: TRBJ2-5; cdr3_aa: CASSRGGQETQYF